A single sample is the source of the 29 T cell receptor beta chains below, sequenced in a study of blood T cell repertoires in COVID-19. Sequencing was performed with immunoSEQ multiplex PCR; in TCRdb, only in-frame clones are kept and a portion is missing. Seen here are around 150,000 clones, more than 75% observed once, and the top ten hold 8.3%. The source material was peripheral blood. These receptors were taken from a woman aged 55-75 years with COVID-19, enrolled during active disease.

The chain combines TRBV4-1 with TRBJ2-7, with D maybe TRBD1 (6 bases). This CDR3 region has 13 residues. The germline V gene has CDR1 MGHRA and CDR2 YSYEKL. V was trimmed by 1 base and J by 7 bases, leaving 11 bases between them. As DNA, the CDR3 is TGCGCCAGCAGCCAAGTTTCAGGGGAAGAGCAGTACGTC. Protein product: CASSQVSGEEQYV.

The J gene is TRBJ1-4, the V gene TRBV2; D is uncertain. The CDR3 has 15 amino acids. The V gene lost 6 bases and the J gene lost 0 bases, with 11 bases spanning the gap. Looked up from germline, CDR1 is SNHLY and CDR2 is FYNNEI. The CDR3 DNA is TGTGCCAGCAGGGGCGGGATCTCAACTAATGAAAAACTGTTTTTT. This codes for CASRGGISTNEKLFF.

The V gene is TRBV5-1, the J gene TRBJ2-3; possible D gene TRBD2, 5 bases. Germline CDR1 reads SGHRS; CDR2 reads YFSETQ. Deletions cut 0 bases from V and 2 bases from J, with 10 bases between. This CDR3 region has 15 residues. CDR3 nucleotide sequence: TGCGCCAGCAGCTTGGATGACGGACTCACAGATACGCAGTATTTT. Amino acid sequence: CASSLDDGLTDTQYF.

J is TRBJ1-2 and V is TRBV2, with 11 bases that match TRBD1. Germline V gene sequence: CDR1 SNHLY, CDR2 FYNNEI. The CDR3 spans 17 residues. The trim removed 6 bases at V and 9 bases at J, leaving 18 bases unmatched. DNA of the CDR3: TGTGCCAGCAGCAGCGGACAGGGGGCCGCCTATCGCAGGAGCTACACCTTC. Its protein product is CASSSGQGAAYRRSYTF. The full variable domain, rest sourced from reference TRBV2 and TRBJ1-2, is EPEVTQTPSHQVTQMGQEVILRCVPISNHLYFYWYRQILGQKVEFLVSFYNNEISEKSEIFDDQFSVERPDGSNFTLKIRSTKLEDSAMYFCASSSGQGAAYRRSYTFGSGTRLTVV.

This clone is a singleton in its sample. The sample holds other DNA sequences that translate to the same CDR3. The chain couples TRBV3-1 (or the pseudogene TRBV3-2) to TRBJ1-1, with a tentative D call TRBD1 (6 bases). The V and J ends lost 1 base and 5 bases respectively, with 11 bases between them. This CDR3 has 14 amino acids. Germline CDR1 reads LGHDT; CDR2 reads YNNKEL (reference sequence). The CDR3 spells CASSQGRGRTEAFF. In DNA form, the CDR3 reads TGTGCCAGCAGCCAAGGCAGGGGTAGGACTGAAGCTTTCTTT.

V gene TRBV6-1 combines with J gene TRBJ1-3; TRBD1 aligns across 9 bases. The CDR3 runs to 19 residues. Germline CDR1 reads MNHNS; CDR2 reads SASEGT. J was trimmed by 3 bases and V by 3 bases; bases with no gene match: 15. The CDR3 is CASSERTGDAVVHGNTIYF. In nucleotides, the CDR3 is TGTGCCAGCAGTGAGCGGACAGGGGACGCTGTGGTCCATGGAAACACCATATATTTT.

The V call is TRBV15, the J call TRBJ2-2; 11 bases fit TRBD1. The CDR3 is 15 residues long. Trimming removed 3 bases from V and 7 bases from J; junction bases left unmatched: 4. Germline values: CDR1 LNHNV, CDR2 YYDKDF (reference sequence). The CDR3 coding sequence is TGTGCCACCAGCAGGGACAGGGGGCAGAGCGGGGAGCTGTTTTTT. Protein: CATSRDRGQSGELFF. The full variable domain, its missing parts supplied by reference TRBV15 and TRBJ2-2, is DAMVIQNPRYQVTQFGKPVTLSCSQTLNHNVMYWYQQKSSQAPKLLFHYYDKDFNNEADTPDNFQSRRPNTSFCFLDIRSPGLGDTAMYLCATSRDRGQSGELFFGEGSRLTVL.

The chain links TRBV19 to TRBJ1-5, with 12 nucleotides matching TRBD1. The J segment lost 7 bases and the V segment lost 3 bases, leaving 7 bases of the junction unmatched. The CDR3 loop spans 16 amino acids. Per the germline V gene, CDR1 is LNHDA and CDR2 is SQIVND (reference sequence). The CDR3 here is CASSIPGQGAGQPQHF. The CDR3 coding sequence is TGTGCCAGTAGTATCCCGGGACAGGGGGCAGGACAGCCCCAGCATTTT.

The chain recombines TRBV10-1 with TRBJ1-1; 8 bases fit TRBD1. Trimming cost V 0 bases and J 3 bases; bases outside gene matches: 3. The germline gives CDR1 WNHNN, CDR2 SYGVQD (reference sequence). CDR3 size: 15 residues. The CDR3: CASSESGRGHTEAFF. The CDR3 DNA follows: TGCGCCAGCAGTGAGTCGGGCAGGGGGCACACTGAAGCTTTCTTT.

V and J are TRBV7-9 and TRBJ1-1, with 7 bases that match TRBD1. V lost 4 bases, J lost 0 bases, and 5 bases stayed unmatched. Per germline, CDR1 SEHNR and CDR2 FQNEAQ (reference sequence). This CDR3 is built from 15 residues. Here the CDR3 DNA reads TGTGCCAGCAGCTCCGACAGGGCGGTGAACACTGAAGCTTTCTTT. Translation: CASSSDRAVNTEAFF.

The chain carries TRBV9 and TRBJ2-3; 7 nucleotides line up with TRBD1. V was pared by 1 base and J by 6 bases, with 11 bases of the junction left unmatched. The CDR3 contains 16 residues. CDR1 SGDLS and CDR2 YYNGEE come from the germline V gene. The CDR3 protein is CASSVSTGKAMDTQYF. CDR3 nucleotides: TGTGCCAGCAGCGTATCGACAGGGAAGGCCATGGATACGCAGTATTTT.

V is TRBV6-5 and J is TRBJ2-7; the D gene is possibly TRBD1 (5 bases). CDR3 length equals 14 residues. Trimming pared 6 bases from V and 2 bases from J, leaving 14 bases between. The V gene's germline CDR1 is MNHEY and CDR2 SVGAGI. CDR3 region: CASRTGPQAYEQYV. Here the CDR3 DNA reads TGTGCCAGCAGAACAGGTCCCCAGGCCTACGAGCAGTACGTC.

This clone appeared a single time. CDR3 amino acids: CASSQPLRQGIYGYTF. The CDR3 DNA follows: TGTGCCAGCAGCCAACCCCTGCGGCAGGGTATCTATGGCTACACCTTC. The chain couples TRBV3-1 (or the pseudogene TRBV3-2) to TRBJ1-2; tentatively, D is TRBD1 (5 bases). Trimming left V 2 bases short and J 4 bases short, with 17 bases between. Germline lookup yields CDR1 LGHDT and CDR2 YNNKEL (reference sequence). This CDR3 has 16 amino acids.

CDR3: CASSRSGGPYNEQFF. The CDR3 bases are TGTGCCAGCTCACGGAGCGGGGGGCCCTACAATGAGCAGTTCTTC. V usage is TRBV18 and J usage is TRBJ2-1, with 9 positions matching TRBD2. Germline CDR1 and CDR2: KGHSH and LQKENI. Unmatched junction bases numbered 3, after V lost 4 bases and J lost 2 bases. The CDR3 is 15 amino acids.

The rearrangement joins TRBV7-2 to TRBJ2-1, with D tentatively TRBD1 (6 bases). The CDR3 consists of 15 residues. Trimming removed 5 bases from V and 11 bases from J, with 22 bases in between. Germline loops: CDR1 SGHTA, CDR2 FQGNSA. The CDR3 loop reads CASSLRGNNEGKQFF. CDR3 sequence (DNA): TGTGCCAGCAGCCTAAGGGGGAATAATGAAGGCAAGCAGTTCTTC. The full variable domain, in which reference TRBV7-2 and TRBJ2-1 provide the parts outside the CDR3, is GAGVSQSPSNKVTEKGKDVELRCDPISGHTALYWYRQSLGQGLEFLIYFQGNSAPDKSGLPSDRFSAERTGGSVSTLTIQRTQQEDSAVYLCASSLRGNNEGKQFFGPGTRLTVL.

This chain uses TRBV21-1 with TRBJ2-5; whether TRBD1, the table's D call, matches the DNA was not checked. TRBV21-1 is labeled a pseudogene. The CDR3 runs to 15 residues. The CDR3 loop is CASSKEVRGQETQYF. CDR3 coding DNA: TGTGCCAGCAGCAAAGAGGTTAGGGGACAAGAGACCCAGTACTTC.

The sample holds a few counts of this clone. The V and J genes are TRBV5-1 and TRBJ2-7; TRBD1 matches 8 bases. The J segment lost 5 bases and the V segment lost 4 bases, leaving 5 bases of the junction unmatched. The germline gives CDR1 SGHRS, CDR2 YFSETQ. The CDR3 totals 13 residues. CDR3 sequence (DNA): TGCGCCAGCAGCATTGACAGGGGCCACGAGCAGTACTTC. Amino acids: CASSIDRGHEQYF. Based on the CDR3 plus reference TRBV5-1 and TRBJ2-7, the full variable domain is KAGVTQTPRYLIKTRGQQVTLSCSPISGHRSVSWYQQTPGQGLQFLFEYFSETQRNKGNFPGRFSGRQFSNSRSEMNVSTLELGDSALYLCASSIDRGHEQYFGPGTRLTVT.

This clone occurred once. DNA for the CDR3: TGTGCCACCAGCAGAGTTGGGGGCGTTGGCACCGGGGAGCTGTTTTTT. It encodes CATSRVGGVGTGELFF. The V gene is TRBV15, the J gene TRBJ2-2; D perhaps matches TRBD1 (6 bases). The ends were cut back, 1 base at V and 4 bases at J, with 13 bases in the middle. CDR1 LNHNV and CDR2 YYDKDF come from the germline V gene (reference sequence). This CDR3 contains 16 residues.

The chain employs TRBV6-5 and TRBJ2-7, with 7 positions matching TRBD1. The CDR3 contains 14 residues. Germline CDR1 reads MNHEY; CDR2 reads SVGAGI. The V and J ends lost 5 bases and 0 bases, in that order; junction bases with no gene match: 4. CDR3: CASSIQGSSYEQYV. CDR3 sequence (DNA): TGTGCCAGCAGTATACAGGGGTCCTCCTACGAGCAGTACGTC.

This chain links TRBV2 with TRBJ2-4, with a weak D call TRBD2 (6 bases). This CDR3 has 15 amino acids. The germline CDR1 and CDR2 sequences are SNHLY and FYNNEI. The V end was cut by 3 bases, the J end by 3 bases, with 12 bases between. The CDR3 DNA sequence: TGTGCCAGCAGTGAGGGGGGTTTGGACAAAAACATTCAGTACTTC. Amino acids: CASSEGGLDKNIQYF. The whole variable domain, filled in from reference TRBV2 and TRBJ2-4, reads EPEVTQTPSHQVTQMGQEVILRCVPISNHLYFYWYRQILGQKVEFLVSFYNNEISEKSEIFDDQFSVERPDGSNFTLKIRSTKLEDSAMYFCASSEGGLDKNIQYFGAGTRLSVL.

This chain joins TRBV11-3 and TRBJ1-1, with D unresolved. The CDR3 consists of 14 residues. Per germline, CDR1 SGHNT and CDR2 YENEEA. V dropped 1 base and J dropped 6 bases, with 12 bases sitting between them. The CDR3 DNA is TGTGCCAGCAGCTTAGGGGTTGCGGGTTCTGAAGCTTTCTTT. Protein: CASSLGVAGSEAFF.

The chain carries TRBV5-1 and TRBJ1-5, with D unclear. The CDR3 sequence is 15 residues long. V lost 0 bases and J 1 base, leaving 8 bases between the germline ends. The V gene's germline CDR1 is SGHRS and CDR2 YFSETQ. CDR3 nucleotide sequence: TGCGCCAGCAGCTTGGATGCGGCGAGCAATCAGCCCCAGCATTTT. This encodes CASSLDAASNQPQHF.

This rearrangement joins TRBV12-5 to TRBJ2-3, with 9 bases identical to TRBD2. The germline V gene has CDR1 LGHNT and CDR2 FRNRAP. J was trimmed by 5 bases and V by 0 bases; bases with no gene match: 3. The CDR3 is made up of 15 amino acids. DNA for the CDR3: TGTGCTAGTGGTTTGGTACAACTAGCGGGAGATACGCAGTATTTT. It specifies CASGLVQLAGDTQYF.

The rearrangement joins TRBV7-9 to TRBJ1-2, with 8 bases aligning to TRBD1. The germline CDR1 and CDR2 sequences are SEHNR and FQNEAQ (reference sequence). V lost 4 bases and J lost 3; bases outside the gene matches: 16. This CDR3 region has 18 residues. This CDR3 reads CASSSAGQGTTFYYGYTF. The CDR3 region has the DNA TGTGCCAGCAGCTCGGCCGGACAGGGAACCACCTTCTACTATGGCTACACCTTC.

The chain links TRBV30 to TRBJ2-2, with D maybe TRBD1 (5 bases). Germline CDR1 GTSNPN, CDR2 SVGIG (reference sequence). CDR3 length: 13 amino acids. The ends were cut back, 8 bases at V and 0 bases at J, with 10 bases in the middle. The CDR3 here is CAGAETNTGELFF. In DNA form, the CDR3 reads TGTGCCGGGGCAGAAACGAACACCGGGGAGCTGTTTTTT. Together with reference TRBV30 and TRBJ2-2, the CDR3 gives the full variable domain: SQTIHQWPATLVQPVGSPLSLECTVEGTSNPNLYWYRQAAGRGLQLLFYSVGIGQISSEVPQNLSASRPQDRQFILSSKKLLLSDSGFYLCAGAETNTGELFFGEGSRLTVL.

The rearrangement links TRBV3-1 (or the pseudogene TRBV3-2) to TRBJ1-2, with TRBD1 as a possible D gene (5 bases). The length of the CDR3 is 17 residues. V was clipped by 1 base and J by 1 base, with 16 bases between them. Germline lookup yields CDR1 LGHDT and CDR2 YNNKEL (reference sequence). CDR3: CASSQGLGAPINYGYTF. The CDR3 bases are TGTGCCAGCAGCCAAGGCCTTGGGGCTCCGATTAACTATGGCTACACCTTC.

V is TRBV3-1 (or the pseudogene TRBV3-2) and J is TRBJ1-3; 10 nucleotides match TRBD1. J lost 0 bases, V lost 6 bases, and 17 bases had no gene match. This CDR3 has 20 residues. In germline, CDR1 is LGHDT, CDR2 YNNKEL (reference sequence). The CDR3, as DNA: TGTGCCAGCAGTCGAACACCGGGACAGGGGTCCGAAAGCTCTGGAAACACCATATATTTT. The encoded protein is CASSRTPGQGSESSGNTIYF.

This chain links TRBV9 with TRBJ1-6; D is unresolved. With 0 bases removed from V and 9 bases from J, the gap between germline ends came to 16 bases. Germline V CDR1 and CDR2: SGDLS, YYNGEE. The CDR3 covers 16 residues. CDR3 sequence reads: CASSVASPAGSSPLHF. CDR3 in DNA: TGTGCCAGCAGCGTAGCATCCCCGGCCGGGAGTTCACCCCTCCACTTT. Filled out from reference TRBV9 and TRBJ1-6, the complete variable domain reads DSGVTQTPKHLITATGQRVTLRCSPRSGDLSVYWYQQSLDQGLQFLIQYYNGEERAKGNILERFSAQQFPDLHSELNLSSLELGDSALYFCASSVASPAGSSPLHFGNGTRLTVT.

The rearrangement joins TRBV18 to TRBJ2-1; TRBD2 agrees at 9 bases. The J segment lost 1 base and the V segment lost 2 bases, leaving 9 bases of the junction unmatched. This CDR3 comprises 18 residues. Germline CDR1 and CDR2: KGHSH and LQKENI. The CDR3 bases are TGTGCCAGCTCACCAGGGGTGGCGGGGGGGTCGTCCTACAATGAGCAGTTCTTC. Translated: CASSPGVAGGSSYNEQFF.